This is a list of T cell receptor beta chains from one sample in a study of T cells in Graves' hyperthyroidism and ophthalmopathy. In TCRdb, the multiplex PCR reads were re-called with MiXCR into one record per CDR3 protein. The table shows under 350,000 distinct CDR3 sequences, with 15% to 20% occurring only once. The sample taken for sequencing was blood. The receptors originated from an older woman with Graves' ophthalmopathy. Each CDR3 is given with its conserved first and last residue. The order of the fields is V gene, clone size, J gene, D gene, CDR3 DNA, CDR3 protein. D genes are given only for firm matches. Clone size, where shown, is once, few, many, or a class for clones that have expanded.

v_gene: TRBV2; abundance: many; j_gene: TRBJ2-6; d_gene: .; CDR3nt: TGTGCCAGCAGTGAAGCAGGGCGGGACTGGGCCAACGTCCTGACTTTC; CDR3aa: CASSEAGRDWANVLTF
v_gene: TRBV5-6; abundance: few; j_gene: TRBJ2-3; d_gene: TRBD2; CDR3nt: TGTGCCAGCAGCTTGCGCCCTAGCGGGGGAACAGATACGCAGTATTTT; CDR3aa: CASSLRPSGGTDTQYF
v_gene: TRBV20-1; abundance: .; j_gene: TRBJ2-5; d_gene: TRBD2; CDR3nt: TGCAGTGCTAGGGGGACTAGCGGGGCCACAAGGGAGACCCAGTACTTC; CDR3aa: CSARGTSGATRETQYF
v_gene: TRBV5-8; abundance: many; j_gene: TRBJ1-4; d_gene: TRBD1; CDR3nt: TGTGCCAGCAGCCCGTACTCAGGGGGAACAGTAAATGAAAAACTGTTTTTT; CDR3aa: CASSPYSGGTVNEKLFF
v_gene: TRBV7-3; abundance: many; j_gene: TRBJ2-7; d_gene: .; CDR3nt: TGTGCCAGCAGCTGTCCCTTACCCTCCTACGAGCAGTACTTC; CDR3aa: CASSCPLPSYEQYF
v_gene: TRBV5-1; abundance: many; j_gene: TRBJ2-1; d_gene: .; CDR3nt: TGCGCCAGCAGCTTGGTTTCCCGGGGGCCGTCCTACAATGAGCAGTTCTTC; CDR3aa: CASSLVSRGPSYNEQFF
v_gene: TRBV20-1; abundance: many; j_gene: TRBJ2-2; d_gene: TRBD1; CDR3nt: TGCAGTGCTAGAGGGGACAGGGCGGTTATCGGGGAGCTGTTTTTT; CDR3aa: CSARGDRAVIGELFF
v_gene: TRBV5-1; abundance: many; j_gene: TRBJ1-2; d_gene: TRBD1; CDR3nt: TGCGCCAGCAGCCCCCCCCCAGACGACAGGGCGTCTAACTATGGCTACACCTTC; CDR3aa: CASSPPPDDRASNYGYTF
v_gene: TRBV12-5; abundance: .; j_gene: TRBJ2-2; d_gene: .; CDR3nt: TGTGCTAGTGGTTTGGTACTCGGGCAAAACGCGAACACCGGGGAGCTGTTTTTT; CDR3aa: CASGLVLGQNANTGELFF
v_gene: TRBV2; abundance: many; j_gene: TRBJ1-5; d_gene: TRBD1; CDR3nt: TGTGCCAGCAGTAAGACAGGGGGCGCTAATCAGCCCCAGCATTTT; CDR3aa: CASSKTGGANQPQHF
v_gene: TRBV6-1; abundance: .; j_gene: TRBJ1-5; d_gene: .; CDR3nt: TGTGCCAGCAATCGGTATTATGCAGGGGAAAGCAATCAGCCCCAGCATTTT; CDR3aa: CASNRYYAGESNQPQHF
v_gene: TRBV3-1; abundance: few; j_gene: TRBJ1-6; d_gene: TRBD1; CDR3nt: TGTGCCAGCAGTCATACGACAGGGGGCGTGAATTCACCCCTCCACTTT; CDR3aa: CASSHTTGGVNSPLHF
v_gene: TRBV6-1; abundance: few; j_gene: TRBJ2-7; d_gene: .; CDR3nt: TGTGCCAGCACCCTAACCGGGGACGAGCAGTACTTC; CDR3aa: CASTLTGDEQYF
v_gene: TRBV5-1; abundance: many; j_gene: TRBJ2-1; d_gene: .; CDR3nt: TGCGCCAGCAGCAGGTACCGGGACACGCCCAATGAGCAGTTCTTC; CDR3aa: CASSRYRDTPNEQFF
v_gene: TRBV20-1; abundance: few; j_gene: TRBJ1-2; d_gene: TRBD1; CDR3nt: TGCAGTGCTAGAGGGGAAGGGGGCGTATTTGCTAACTATGGCTACACCTTC; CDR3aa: CSARGEGGVFANYGYTF
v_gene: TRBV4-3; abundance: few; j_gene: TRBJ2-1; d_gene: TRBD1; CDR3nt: TGCGCCAGCAGCCAATACTACCGGACAGGGGGAAATGAGCAGTTCTTC; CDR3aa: CASSQYYRTGGNEQFF
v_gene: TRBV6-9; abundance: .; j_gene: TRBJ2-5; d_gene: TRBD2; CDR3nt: TGTGCCAGCAGTTCCTATAGCGGGAGGGCCCGAGAGACCCAGTACTTC; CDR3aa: CASSSYSGRARETQYF
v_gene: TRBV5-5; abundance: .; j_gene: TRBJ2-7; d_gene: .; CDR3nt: TGTGCCAGCAGGTTTCGCGGGGATTCCTACGAGCAGTACTTC; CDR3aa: CASRFRGDSYEQYF
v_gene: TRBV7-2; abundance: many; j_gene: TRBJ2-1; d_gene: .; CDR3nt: TGTGCCAGCAGCTATTACAGGGTCACCTACAATGAGCAGTTCTTC; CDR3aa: CASSYYRVTYNEQFF
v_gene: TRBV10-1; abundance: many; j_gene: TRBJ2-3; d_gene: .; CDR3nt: TGCGCCAGCAGTGAAGGAGCGCCTGTGAATACGCAGTATTTT; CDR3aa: CASSEGAPVNTQYF
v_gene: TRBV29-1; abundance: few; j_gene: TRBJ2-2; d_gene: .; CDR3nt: TGCAGCGTTTCTTGGGCTCGTGCCGGGGAGCTGTTTTTT; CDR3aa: CSVSWARAGELFF
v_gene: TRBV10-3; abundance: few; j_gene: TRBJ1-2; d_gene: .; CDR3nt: TGTGCCATCACCCAGGACGTTACTAACTATGGCTACACCTTC; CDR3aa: CAITQDVTNYGYTF
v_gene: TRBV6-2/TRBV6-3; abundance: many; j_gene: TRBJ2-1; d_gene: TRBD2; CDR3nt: TGTGCCAGCAGCCGCTGGACTAGCGGGGGTTACAATGAGCAGTTCTTC; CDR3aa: CASSRWTSGGYNEQFF
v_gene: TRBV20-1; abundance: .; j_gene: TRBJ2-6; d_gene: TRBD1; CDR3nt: TGCAGTGCTACCAGGGGGCAAACTGGGGCCAACGTCCTGACTTTC; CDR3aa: CSATRGQTGANVLTF
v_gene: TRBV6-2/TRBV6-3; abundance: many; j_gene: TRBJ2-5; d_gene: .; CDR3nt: TGTGCCAGCCAACGTCGGAGGGGTTCAGAGACCCAGTACTTC; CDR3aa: CASQRRRGSETQYF
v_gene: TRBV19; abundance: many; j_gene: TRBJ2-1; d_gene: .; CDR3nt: TGTGCCAGTAGTATCCGGGGGAGCTCCTACAATGAGCAGTTCTTC; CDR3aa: CASSIRGSSYNEQFF
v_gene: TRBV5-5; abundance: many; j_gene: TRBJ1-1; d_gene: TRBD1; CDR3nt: TGTGCCAGCAGCCGTACCGGGACAGGAAACACTGAAGCTTTCTTT; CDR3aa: CASSRTGTGNTEAFF